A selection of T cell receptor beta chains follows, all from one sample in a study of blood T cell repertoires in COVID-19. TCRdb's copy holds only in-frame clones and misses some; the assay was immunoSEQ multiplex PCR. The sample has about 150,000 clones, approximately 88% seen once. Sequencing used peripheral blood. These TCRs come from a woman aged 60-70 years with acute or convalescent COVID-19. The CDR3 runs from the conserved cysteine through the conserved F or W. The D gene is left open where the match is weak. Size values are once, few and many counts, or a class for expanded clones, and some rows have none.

cdr3_aa: CASSGYPGAHYGYTF
cdr3_nt: TGTGCCAGCAGCGGGTACCCGGGAGCACACTATGGCTACACCTTC
j_call: TRBJ1-2
clone_size: .
d_call: .
v_call: TRBV9

cdr3_aa: CASSPRTGGDYGYTF
cdr3_nt: TGCGCCAGCAGCCCCAGGACAGGGGGGGACTATGGCTACACCTTC
j_call: TRBJ1-2
clone_size: .
d_call: TRBD1
v_call: TRBV5-1

cdr3_aa: CASKTRGDYNEQFF
cdr3_nt: TGTGCCAGTAAGACGCGGGGGGACTACAATGAGCAGTTCTTC
j_call: TRBJ2-1
clone_size: .
d_call: TRBD2
v_call: TRBV19

cdr3_aa: CASSIEAHTGELFF
cdr3_nt: TGTGCCAGTAGTATAGAAGCCCACACCGGGGAGCTGTTTTTT
j_call: TRBJ2-2
clone_size: .
d_call: .
v_call: TRBV19

cdr3_aa: CASSPRSGNTIYF
cdr3_nt: TGTGCCAGCAGCCCACGGTCAGGAAACACCATATATTTT
j_call: TRBJ1-3
clone_size: .
d_call: .
v_call: TRBV3-1/TRBV3-2

cdr3_aa: CASSPAQGVVEKLFF
cdr3_nt: TGTGCCAGCTCCCCAGCACAGGGAGTGGTTGAAAAACTGTTTTTT
j_call: TRBJ1-4
clone_size: .
d_call: .
v_call: TRBV18

cdr3_aa: CASSTDRNQETQYF
cdr3_nt: TGTGCCAGTAGTACGGACAGAAACCAAGAGACCCAGTACTTC
j_call: TRBJ2-5
clone_size: .
d_call: .
v_call: TRBV19

cdr3_aa: CASSSLGQVSGNTIYF
cdr3_nt: TGTGCCAGCAGCTCCCTGGGACAGGTCTCTGGAAACACCATATATTTT
j_call: TRBJ1-3
clone_size: .
d_call: TRBD1
v_call: TRBV11-2

cdr3_aa: CASSQGGKNIQYF
cdr3_nt: TGTGCCAGCAGCCAGGGAGGTAAAAACATTCAGTACTTC
j_call: TRBJ2-4
clone_size: .
d_call: .
v_call: TRBV3-1/TRBV3-2

cdr3_aa: CATRAGTQETQYF
cdr3_nt: TGTGCCACCCGAGCGGGCACCCAAGAGACCCAGTACTTC
j_call: TRBJ2-5
clone_size: .
d_call: .
v_call: TRBV5-4

cdr3_aa: CASRDRGNEQFF
cdr3_nt: TGTGCCAGCAGGGACAGGGGGAATGAGCAGTTCTTC
j_call: TRBJ2-1
clone_size: .
d_call: TRBD1
v_call: TRBV2

cdr3_aa: CAWSRGGLQETQYF
cdr3_nt: TGTGCCTGGAGCCGTGGAGGACTACAAGAGACCCAGTACTTC
j_call: TRBJ2-5
clone_size: .
d_call: .
v_call: TRBV30

cdr3_aa: CASSLGRDRGTYGYTF
cdr3_nt: TGTGCCAGCAGCTTAGGCCGGGACAGGGGGACCTATGGCTACACCTTC
j_call: TRBJ1-2
clone_size: .
d_call: TRBD1
v_call: TRBV5-4

cdr3_aa: CASSEARGARTDTQYF
cdr3_nt: TGTGCCAGCAGTGAAGCGCGGGGGGCCCGCACAGATACGCAGTATTTT
j_call: TRBJ2-3
clone_size: .
d_call: TRBD2
v_call: TRBV6-1

cdr3_aa: CASSPLSSGNTIYF
cdr3_nt: TGTGCCAGCAGCCCCCTTAGTTCTGGAAACACCATATATTTT
j_call: TRBJ1-3
clone_size: .
d_call: .
v_call: TRBV14

cdr3_aa: CASPPPEGGYGYTF
cdr3_nt: TGTGCCAGCCCCCCCCCGGAGGGAGGATATGGCTACACCTTC
j_call: TRBJ1-2
clone_size: .
d_call: .
v_call: TRBV18

cdr3_aa: CATQTGGSYGYTF
cdr3_nt: TGTGCCACTCAGACAGGGGGTAGCTATGGCTACACCTTC
j_call: TRBJ1-2
clone_size: few
d_call: TRBD1
v_call: TRBV28

cdr3_aa: CASSLGPPYEQYF
cdr3_nt: TGTGCCAGCAGCTTAGGGCCCCCCTACGAGCAGTACTTC
j_call: TRBJ2-7
clone_size: .
d_call: .
v_call: TRBV11-2

cdr3_aa: CASSPLRVNTEAFF
cdr3_nt: TGTGCCAGCAGCCCACTGAGGGTGAACACTGAAGCTTTCTTT
j_call: TRBJ1-1
clone_size: .
d_call: .
v_call: TRBV5-5

cdr3_aa: CASSLAVRGGTEAFF
cdr3_nt: TGTGCCAGCAGCTTGGCCGTCAGGGGCGGGACTGAAGCTTTCTTT
j_call: TRBJ1-1
clone_size: .
d_call: .
v_call: TRBV5-8

cdr3_aa: CASSVRSTDTQYF
cdr3_nt: TGTGCCAGCAGCGTACGGAGTACAGATACGCAGTATTTT
j_call: TRBJ2-3
clone_size: once
d_call: .
v_call: TRBV9

cdr3_aa: CASSYSQGSYGYTF
cdr3_nt: TGTGCCAGCAGTTATTCTCAGGGTTCCTATGGCTACACCTTC
j_call: TRBJ1-2
clone_size: .
d_call: .
v_call: TRBV6-5

cdr3_aa: CASSYQENTGELFF
cdr3_nt: TGTGCCAGCAGCTATCAGGAGAACACCGGGGAGCTGTTTTTT
j_call: TRBJ2-2
clone_size: .
d_call: .
v_call: TRBV7-9

cdr3_aa: CASSLGQGNHEQYF
cdr3_nt: TGTGCCAGCAGCTTAGGACAGGGGAACCACGAGCAGTACTTC
j_call: TRBJ2-7
clone_size: .
d_call: TRBD1
v_call: TRBV7-8

cdr3_aa: CASSPRRQGLDTQYF
cdr3_nt: TGTGCCAGCAGCCCAAGGCGACAGGGGCTAGATACGCAGTATTTT
j_call: TRBJ2-3
clone_size: .
d_call: TRBD1
v_call: TRBV7-9

cdr3_aa: CASSHPDGTGEQYF
cdr3_nt: TGCGCCAGCAGCCACCCGGACGGGACTGGCGAGCAGTACTTC
j_call: TRBJ2-7
clone_size: .
d_call: .
v_call: TRBV5-1